This entry features one T cell receptor (beta chain) sequence. No antigen is known for it. This cohort consisted of healthy bone marrow donors. This record comes from a study of cytomegalovirus exposure and HLA in healthy donors. Findings of the study overall: Later analysis identified a missense DCLRE1C variant that was linked to TCR beta V- and J-gene trimming. Most observed TCR sequences were rare, whereas some public TCRs were detected in many donors. Approximately 160 TCR beta chains were listed as cytomegalovirus-associated.

PCR involved 60 Vbeta and 13 Jbeta primers. TCRdb keeps only in-frame clones here, not all; method: immunoSEQ multiplex PCR. This table has 80,000 or so clones, over 65% appearing once. The CDR3 spans 16 residues. V trimming: 7 bases; J trimming: 0 bases; junction bases outside the gene matches: 9. Looked up from germline, CDR1 is LGHNT and CDR2 is FRNRAP. The V call is TRBV12-5, the J call TRBJ1-3; 7 bases are a match to TRBD1. This TCR came from a man in his fifties or sixties in good health and CMV-seropositive. Sequenced input: PBMCs. As DNA, the CDR3 is TGTGCTAGTGTCCTGGGACAGTTGAGCTCTGGAAACACCATATATTTT. Translation gives CASVLGQLSSGNTIYF.